Listed here is a single T cell receptor (beta chain). Its antigen is unidentified. This entry is derived from a study of T cells in Graves' hyperthyroidism and ophthalmopathy. Overall study findings and caveats: In validation, the model predicted ophthalmopathy. These predictions came a median about 6.8 months before onset. A model built on 13 V-J features separated ophthalmopathy from stable hyperthyroidism.

Pregnant or lactating patients were excluded, as were those with uncontrolled infection or other autoimmune disease. Each diagnosis was grounded in clinical symptoms, serum thyroxine and TRAb, thyroid ultrasound, and orbital computed tomography. This CDR3 region has 15 residues. Germline V gene sequence: CDR1 SGHTA, CDR2 FQGNSA. V lost 4 bases and J lost 5; bases outside the gene matches: 9. RNA transcripts were the template for amplifying TCR beta CDR3 regions. First-round RT-PCR with HTBI primers amplified the TCR CDR3 region. One entry per CDR3 protein results from TCRdb running MiXCR on the multiplex PCR reads. This repertoire shows 490,000 or so distinct CDR3 sequences, about 45% found once; its top ten account for around two fifths.

This chain uses TRBV7-2 with TRBJ2-5, with 8 bases aligning to TRBD2. The sample taken for sequencing was peripheral blood or thyroid tissue (not recorded which). The receptor was isolated from an adult woman with Graves' disease, either hyperthyroidism or ophthalmopathy (not recorded which). Here the CDR3 DNA reads TGTGCCAGCAGCTCCGTGATCACGGGAGGGGAGACCCAGTACTTC. Amino acid sequence: CASSSVITGGETQYF.